This T cell receptor beta chain was identified in a study of blood T cell repertoires in COVID-19. Study in general: COVID-19 samples from acute and convalescent phases originated in the United States, Italy and Spain.

The count of this clone is one. Sequenced by immunoSEQ multiplex PCR; TCRdb stores in-frame clones only, minus some. The repertoire consists of around 400,000 clones, with around 87% occurring once and the leading ten covering 2.3%. Patients of the Seattle cohort, enrolled during active infection, were followed longitudinally. The CDR3 is 15 residues long. Losses at the gene ends were 6 bases for V and 7 bases for J; bases not matched to a gene: 11. Germline V lookup: CDR1 SQVTM, CDR2 ANQGSEA. This chain connects TRBV29-1 to TRBJ2-1, with 11 bases matching TRBD1. This receptor was obtained from a woman in her sixties with COVID-19, enrolled during active disease. Material: peripheral blood. Here the CDR3 reads CSVRTGGDRANEQFF. CDR3 DNA: TGCAGCGTCCGGACAGGGGGCGACAGGGCTAATGAGCAGTTCTTC.